The present entry profiles one TCR beta chain with its context. Original analysis: Amplifying reference gene primers gave estimates of nucleated cell counts. Here immunoSEQ multiplex PCR was the method, and the copy in TCRdb shows in-frame clones only, minus some. V, J and clone size derive from that table, while D and trimming were established from the DNA sequence. The sample shows 140,000 to 150,000 clones, 84% of them seen only once. Germline V gene data show CDR1 as KGHSH and CDR2 as LQKENI. This CDR3 has 14 residues. The V end lost 1 base, the J end lost 8 bases, and 11 bases lay between the germline ends. These data belong to a study of blood T cell repertoires in COVID-19. Overall study context: Acute-phase and convalescent COVID-19 samples originated in the United States, Italy and Spain. T cells, B-cell-depleted T cells, or PBMCs provided the cDNA or gDNA that served as material.

This chain links TRBV18 with TRBJ1-4; maybe TRBD1 (6 bases). This TCR was sampled from a human donor in a cohort sampled during active COVID-19. The sample consisted of peripheral blood. CDR3 protein: CASSPLRDNEKLFF. For the CDR3, the DNA is TGTGCCAGCTCACCACTTAGGGACAACGAAAAACTGTTTTTT.